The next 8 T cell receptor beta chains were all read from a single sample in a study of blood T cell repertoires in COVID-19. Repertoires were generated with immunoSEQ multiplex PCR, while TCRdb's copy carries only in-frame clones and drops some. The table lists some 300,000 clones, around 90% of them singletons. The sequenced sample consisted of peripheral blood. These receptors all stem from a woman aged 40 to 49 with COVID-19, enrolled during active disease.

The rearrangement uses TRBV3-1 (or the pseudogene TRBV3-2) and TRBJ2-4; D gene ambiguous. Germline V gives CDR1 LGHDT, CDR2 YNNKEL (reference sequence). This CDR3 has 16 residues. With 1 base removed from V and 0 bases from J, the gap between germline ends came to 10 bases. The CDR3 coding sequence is TGTGCCAGCAGCCAAGTTACACGACTAGCCAAAAACATTCAGTACTTC. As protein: CASSQVTRLAKNIQYF.

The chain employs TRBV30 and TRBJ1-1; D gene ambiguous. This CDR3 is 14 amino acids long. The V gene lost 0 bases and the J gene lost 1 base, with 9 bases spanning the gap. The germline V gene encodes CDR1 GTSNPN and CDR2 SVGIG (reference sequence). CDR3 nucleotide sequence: TGTGCCTGGAGTGTAAGAGGCGGGAACACTGAAGCTTTCTTT. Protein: CAWSVRGGNTEAFF.

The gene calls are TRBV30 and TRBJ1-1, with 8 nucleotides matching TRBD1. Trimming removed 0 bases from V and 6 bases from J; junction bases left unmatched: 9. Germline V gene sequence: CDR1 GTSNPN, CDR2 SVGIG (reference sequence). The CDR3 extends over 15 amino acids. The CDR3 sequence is CAWSVAGTGWSEAFF. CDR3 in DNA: TGTGCCTGGAGTGTAGCCGGGACAGGATGGTCTGAAGCTTTCTTT.

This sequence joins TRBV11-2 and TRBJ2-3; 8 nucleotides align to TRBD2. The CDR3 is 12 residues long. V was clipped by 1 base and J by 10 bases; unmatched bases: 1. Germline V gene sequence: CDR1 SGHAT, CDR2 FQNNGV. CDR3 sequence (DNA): TGTGCCAGCAGCTTAGGGGGACTAGCGCAGTATTTT. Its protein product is CASSLGGLAQYF.

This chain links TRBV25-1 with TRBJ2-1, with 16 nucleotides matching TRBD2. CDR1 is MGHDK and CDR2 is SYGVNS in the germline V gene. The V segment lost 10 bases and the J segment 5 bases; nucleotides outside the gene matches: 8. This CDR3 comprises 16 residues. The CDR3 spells CAITGTSGRGNNEQFF. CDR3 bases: TGTGCCATAACCGGGACTAGCGGGAGGGGGAACAATGAGCAGTTCTTC. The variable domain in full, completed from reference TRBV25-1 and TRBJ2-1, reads EADIYQTPRYLVIGTGKKITLECSQTMGHDKMYWYQQDPGMELHLIHYSYGVNSTEKGDLSSESTVSRIRTEHFPLTLESARPSHTSQYLCAITGTSGRGNNEQFFGPGTRLTVL.

CDR3 amino acids: CSVRGTGDSYEQYF. The CDR3 DNA follows: TGCAGCGTTCGCGGGACAGGGGACTCCTACGAGCAGTACTTC. The chain couples TRBV29-1 to TRBJ2-7; 10 nucleotides align to TRBD1. This CDR3 region has 14 residues. Germline CDR1 reads SQVTM; CDR2 reads ANQGSEA. The V segment lost 5 bases and the J segment 0 bases; nucleotides outside the gene matches: 4.

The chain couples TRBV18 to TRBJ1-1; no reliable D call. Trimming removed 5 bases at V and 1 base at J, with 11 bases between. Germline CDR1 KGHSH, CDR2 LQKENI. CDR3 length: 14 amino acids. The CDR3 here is CASSTLGRNTEAFF. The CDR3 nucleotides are TGTGCCAGCTCAACGCTCGGGAGGAACACTGAAGCTTTCTTT.

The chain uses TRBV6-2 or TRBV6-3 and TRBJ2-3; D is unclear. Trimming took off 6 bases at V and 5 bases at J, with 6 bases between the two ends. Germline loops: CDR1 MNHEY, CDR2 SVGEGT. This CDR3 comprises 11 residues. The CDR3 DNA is TGTGCCAGCAGCCACGGAGATACGCAGTATTTT. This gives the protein CASSHGDTQYF.